The sequence of this T cell receptor (beta chain) was determined in a study of early T cells in non-severe SARS-CoV-2 infection. A single record per CDR3 protein comes from TCRdb applying MiXCR to the 5' RACE reads. The data hold tens of thousands of distinct CDR3 sequences, with roughly 5.2% observed a single time. There are many counts of this clonotype. The junction had 10 bases not matched to a gene; V was cut back by 3 bases and J by 5 bases. Germline loops: CDR1 SGHNT, CDR2 YYREEE (reference sequence). The CDR3 is made up of 16 amino acids. The V call is TRBV5-4, the J call TRBJ1-4; 7 nucleotides line up with TRBD1. The specimen sequenced was whole blood. The source is an adult who was a healthcare worker with PCR-confirmed SARS-CoV-2 infection or an uninfected control (not recorded which). As DNA, the CDR3 is TGTGCCAGCAGCTGGGGGGGGAGACAGGGAAATGAAAAACTGTTTTTT. As protein: CASSWGGRQGNEKLFF.